Sequencing of this T cell receptor (beta chain) was carried out in a study of OX40 agonist ivuxolimab in advanced cancers. Broadly, across the study: Ivuxolimab was an agonistic, fully human IgG2 monoclonal antibody directed against OX40 (CD134), a costimulatory receptor. Intravenous ivuxolimab was administered to patients every 2 weeks at six dose levels: 0.01, 0.1, 0.3, 1.5, 3 and 10 mg/kg. Of the roughly 54 patients in dose escalation, some 19 had hepatocellular carcinoma, some 15 had melanoma, 9 had renal cell carcinoma and 9 had head and neck cancer. The dose-escalation cohort was over 70% male with a mean age of about 60 years, ranging from roughly 20 to 80. Patients were allowed to have had prior anti-PD-1, anti-PD-L1 or anti-CTLA-4 therapy, and approximately 40% of the dose-escalation patients had been treated with checkpoint inhibitors. Three dose-escalation patients achieved partial responses, one with hepatocellular carcinoma and two with cutaneous melanoma. The purpose of peripheral TCRbeta sequencing was to test whether ivuxolimab changed TCR sequence diversity and led to clonal T-cell expansion. The paper reports the monotherapy dose-escalation portion (N of about 52 patients) of the phase I ivuxolimab trial. Broader findings and caveats from the paper: Antigen specificity was not determined for the clonally expanded peripheral T cells. In the 0.1-3.0 mg/kg groups, partial responders had among the lowest normalized peripheral clonal expansion, particularly in CD8+ T cells. Clonal expansion of both CD4+ and CD8+ blood T cells was observed from baseline to week 6 at doses 0.1 to 3.0 mg/kg. After ivuxolimab, expanded clones were on average more numerous among CD8+ T cells than among CD4+ T cells. Low levels of normalized T-cell clonal expansion were also seen in some nonresponding patients.

As for this clone: Its antigen is currently not known. No base quality information exists; no much larger clone differs at one position.

Patients with a history of autoimmune disease or receiving systemic immunosuppression were excluded from the trial. In every dose cohort, peripheral blood was drawn for TCR sequencing at baseline, cycle 4 day 1, and cycle 7 day 1. Samples came from an open-label, multicenter, first-in-human phase I dose-escalation trial of ivuxolimab. Adults with locally advanced or metastatic melanoma, renal cell carcinoma, hepatocellular carcinoma or head and neck squamous cell carcinoma were enrolled in the trial. Before TCR sequencing, CD4+ T cells and CD8+ T cells were sorted from peripheral blood as separate populations. For sequencing of the TCRbeta CDR3 region, genomic DNA was extracted from the sorted cells. The immunoSEQ Assay was used for sequencing of TCRbeta CDR3 regions. What TCRdb holds here is the immuneACCESS table cut down to in-frame rearrangements. Part of the clones is not present; checked against another copy, under half of the missing clones reflect an unresolved V gene, and the others are unexplained. For this sample the table gives about 50,000 clones, of which approximately 80% were detected only once. Of the sample, around 4.2% is held by the ten largest clones.

The source material was CD4+ or CD8+ T cells sorted from blood, sampled in a trial of the OX40 agonist ivuxolimab. The clonotype originates from an adult with an advanced solid tumor such as melanoma, head and neck, liver or kidney cancer.

The DNA is TGCGCCAGCAGCTTGTTGGGAGGACGCAGCGAGCAGTACTTC. This sequence encodes CASSLLGGRSEQYF. The sequence is built from TRBV5-1 and TRBJ2-7; the D region possibly corresponds to TRBD2 (6 bases align). The CDR3 covers 14 residues, taking in both the cysteine and the phenylalanine. CDR3 DNA is the only sequence kept; it has 42 bases, read in frame from the first base. In the germline V gene, CDR1 corresponds to SGHRS and CDR2 to YFSETQ. V is clipped by 1 base and J by 6 bases, and the sequence between their germline boundaries is 14 bases long.